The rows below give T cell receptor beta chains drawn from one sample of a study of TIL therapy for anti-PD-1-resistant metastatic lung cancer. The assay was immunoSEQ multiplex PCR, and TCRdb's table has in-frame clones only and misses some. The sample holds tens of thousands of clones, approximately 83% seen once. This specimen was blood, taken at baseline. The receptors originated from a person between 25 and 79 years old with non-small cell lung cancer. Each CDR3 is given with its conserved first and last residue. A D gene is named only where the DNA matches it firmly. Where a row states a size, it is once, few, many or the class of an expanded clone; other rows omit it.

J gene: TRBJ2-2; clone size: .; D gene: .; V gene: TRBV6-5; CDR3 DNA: TGTGCCAGCAGAGAGGCCTACACCGGGGAGCTGTTTTTT; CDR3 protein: CASREAYTGELFF
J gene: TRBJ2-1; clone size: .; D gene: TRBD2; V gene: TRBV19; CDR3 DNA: TGTGCCAGTAGTAGCGACCGGGGGGCCTACAATGAGCAGTTCTTC; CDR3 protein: CASSSDRGAYNEQFF
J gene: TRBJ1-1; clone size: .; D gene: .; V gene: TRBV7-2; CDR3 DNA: TGTGCCAGCAGCCCCGGTGGCATGAACACTGAAGCTTTCTTT; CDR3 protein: CASSPGGMNTEAFF
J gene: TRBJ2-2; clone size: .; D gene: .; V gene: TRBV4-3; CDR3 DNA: TGCGCCAGCAGCAACACTAGAGCCGCGAACACCGGGGAGCTGTTTTTT; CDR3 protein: CASSNTRAANTGELFF
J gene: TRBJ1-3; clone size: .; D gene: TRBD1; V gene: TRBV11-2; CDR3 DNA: TGTGCCAGCAGCCCGACAGGGCTGATAAACACCATATATTTT; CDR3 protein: CASSPTGLINTIYF
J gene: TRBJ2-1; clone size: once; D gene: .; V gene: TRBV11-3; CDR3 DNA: TGTGCCAGCAGCTTGGGCAGGTACAATGAGCAGTTCTTC; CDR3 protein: CASSLGRYNEQFF
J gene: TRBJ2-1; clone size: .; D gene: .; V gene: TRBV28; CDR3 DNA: TGTGCCAGCAGCGACGTCCGGGATCTGCGGAACAATGAGCAGTTCTTC; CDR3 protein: CASSDVRDLRNNEQFF
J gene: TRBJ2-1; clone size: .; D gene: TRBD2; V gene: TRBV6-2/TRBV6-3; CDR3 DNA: TGTGCCAGCACCCCGGGGGGGTTCGATGGGCAGTTCTTC; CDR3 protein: CASTPGGFDGQFF
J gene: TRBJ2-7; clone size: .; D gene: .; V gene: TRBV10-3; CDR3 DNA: TGTGCCATCAGTGAGACTAGCTACGAGCAGTACTTC; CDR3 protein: CAISETSYEQYF
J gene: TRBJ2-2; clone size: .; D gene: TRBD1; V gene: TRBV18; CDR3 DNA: TGTGCCAGCTCAGGCGACCTCGGGACAGCCCGCCTGAACACCGGGGAGCTGTTTTTT; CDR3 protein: CASSGDLGTARLNTGELFF
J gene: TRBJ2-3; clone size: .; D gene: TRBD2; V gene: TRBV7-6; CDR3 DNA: TGTGCCAGCAGCCCCCAGCGGGGGGGAAGCACAGATACGCAGTATTTT; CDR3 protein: CASSPQRGGSTDTQYF
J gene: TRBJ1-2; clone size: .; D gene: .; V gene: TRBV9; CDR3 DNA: TGTGCCAGCAGCGTAACAGGGCACTATGGCTACACCTTC; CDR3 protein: CASSVTGHYGYTF
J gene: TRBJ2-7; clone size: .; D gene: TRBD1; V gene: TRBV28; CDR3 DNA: TGTGCCAGCAGTCCGGGACAGGTGGCCTACGAGCAGTACTTC; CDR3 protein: CASSPGQVAYEQYF
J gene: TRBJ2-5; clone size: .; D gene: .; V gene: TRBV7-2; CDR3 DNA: TGTGCCAGCAGCTTAGTAGAGACCCAGTACTTC; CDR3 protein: CASSLVETQYF
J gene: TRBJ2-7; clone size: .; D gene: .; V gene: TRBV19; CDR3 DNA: TGTGCCAGTAGTGCACAGGGAGGCTACGAGCAGTACTTC; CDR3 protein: CASSAQGGYEQYF
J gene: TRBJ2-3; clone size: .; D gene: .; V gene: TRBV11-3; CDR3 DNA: TGTGCCAGCAGTTTACAGGGGGGGACAGATACGCAGTATTTT; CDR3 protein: CASSLQGGTDTQYF
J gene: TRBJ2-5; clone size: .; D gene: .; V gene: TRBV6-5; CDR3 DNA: TGTGCCAGCTGCATATCGACGAACCCTAGAGAGACCCAGTACTTC; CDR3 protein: CASCISTNPRETQYF
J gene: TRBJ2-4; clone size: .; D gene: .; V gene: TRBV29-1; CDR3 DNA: TGCAGCGTTGAAGGAGGGTATGGCAAAAACATTCAGTACTTC; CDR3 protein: CSVEGGYGKNIQYF
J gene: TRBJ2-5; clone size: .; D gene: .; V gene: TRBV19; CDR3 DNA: TGTGCCAGTAGTATCCGGGACCTAGGGCAGACCCAGTACTTC; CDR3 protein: CASSIRDLGQTQYF
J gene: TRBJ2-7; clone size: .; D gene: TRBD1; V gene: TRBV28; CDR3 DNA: TGTGCCAGCAGCTCTCCGGGACAGGGCTCGCGCGAGCAGTACTTC; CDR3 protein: CASSSPGQGSREQYF
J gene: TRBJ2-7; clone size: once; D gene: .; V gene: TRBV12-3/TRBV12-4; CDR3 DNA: TGTGCCAGCAGTTTTGGGGTAACCTACGAGCAGTACTTC; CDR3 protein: CASSFGVTYEQYF
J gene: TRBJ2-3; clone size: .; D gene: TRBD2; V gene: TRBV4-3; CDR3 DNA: TGCGCCAGCAGCCGCGGGACTAGCGGGAGAGAAACAGATACGCAGTATTTT; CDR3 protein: CASSRGTSGRETDTQYF
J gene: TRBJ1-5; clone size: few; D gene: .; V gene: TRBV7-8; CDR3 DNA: TGTGCCAGCAGCCCTGGCATGAGGGGTTCTGGGGGCAATCAGCCCCAGCATTTT; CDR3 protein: CASSPGMRGSGGNQPQHF
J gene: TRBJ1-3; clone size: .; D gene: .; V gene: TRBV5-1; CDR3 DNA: TGCGCCAGCAGCTTAGGCAGCTCTGGAAACACCATATATTTT; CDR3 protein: CASSLGSSGNTIYF
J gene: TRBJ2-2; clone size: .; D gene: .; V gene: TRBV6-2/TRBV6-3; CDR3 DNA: TGTGCCAGCAGCCTGCTGGGGGGTGTCACCGGGGAGCTGTTTTTT; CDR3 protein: CASSLLGGVTGELFF
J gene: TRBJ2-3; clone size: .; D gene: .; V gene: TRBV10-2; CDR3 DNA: TGCGCCAGCGGGATCGGGGGACCTAGGGCAGATACGCAGTATTTT; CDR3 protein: CASGIGGPRADTQYF
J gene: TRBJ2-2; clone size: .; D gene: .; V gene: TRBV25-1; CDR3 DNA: TGTGCCAGCAGTGTTCAGGGGGGTAATACCGGGGAGCTGTTTTTT; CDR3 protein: CASSVQGGNTGELFF
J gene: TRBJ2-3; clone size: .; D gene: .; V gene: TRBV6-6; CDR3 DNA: TGTGCCAGCAGTTACGGCGGCCAGACCACAGATACGCAGTATTTT; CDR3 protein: CASSYGGQTTDTQYF
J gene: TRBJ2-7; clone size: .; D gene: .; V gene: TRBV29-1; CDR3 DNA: TGCAGCGCCGGAGAGGGGACCTACGAGCAGTACTTC; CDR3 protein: CSAGEGTYEQYF
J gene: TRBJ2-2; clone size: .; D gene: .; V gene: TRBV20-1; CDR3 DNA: TGCAGTGCTAGTGCCCGAGGGACGACCGGGGAGCTGTTTTTT; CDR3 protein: CSASARGTTGELFF
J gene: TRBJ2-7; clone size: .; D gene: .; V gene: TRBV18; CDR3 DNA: TGTGCCAGCTCACCAGGGGAACCCCTATACGAGCAGTACTTC; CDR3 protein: CASSPGEPLYEQYF
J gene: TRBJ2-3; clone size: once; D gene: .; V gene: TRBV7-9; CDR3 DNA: TGTGCCAGCAGCCGAGGGGGGCGCACAGATACGCAGTATTTT; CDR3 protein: CASSRGGRTDTQYF
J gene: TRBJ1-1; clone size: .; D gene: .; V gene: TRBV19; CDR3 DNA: TGTGCCAGTAGATGGGTGCCGAACACTGAAGCTTTCTTT; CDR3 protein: CASRWVPNTEAFF
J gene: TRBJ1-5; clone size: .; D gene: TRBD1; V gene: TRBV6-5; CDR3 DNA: TGTGCCAGCACTCGGACAGGGGACAATCAGCCCCAGCATTTT; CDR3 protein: CASTRTGDNQPQHF
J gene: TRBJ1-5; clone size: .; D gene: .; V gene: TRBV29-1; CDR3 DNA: TGCAGCGTTGACCCGAGATACAATCAGCCCCAGCATTTT; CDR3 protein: CSVDPRYNQPQHF
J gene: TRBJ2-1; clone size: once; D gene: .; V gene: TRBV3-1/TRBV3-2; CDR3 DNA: TGTGCCAGCAGCCAAGAACAAGGCAGGGTCGCCTACAATGAGCAGTTCTTC; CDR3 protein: CASSQEQGRVAYNEQFF
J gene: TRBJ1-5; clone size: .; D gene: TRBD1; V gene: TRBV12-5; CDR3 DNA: TGTGCTAGTGGTTTCGGGGACAGTTACAATCAGCCCCAGCATTTT; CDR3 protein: CASGFGDSYNQPQHF
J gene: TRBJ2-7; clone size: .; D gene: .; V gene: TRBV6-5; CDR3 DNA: TGTGCCAGCAGTTACGGGCTGGGCTACGAGCAGTACTTC; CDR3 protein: CASSYGLGYEQYF
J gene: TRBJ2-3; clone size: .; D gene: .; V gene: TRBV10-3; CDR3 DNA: TGTGCCATCAGTGGGGACGGAGGGGCAACAGATACGCAGTATTTT; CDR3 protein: CAISGDGGATDTQYF
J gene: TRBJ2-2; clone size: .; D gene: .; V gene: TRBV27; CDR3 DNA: TGTGCCAGCAGTTTGCTTGGGGCGAACACCGGGGAGCTGTTTTTT; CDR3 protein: CASSLLGANTGELFF
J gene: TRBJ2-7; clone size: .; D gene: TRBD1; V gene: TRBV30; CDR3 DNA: TGTGCCTGGGGCGACAGGGGACGGTACTTC; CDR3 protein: CAWGDRGRYF